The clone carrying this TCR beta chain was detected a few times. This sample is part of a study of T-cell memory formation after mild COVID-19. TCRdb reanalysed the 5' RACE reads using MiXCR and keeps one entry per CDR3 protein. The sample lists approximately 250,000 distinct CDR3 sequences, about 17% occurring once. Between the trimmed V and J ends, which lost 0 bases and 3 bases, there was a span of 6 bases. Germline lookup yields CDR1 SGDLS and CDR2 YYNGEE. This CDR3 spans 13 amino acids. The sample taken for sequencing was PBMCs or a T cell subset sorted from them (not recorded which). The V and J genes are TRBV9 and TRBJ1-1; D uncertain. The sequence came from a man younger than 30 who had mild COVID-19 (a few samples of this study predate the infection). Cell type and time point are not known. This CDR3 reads CASSVAPYTEAFF. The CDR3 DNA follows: TGTGCCAGCAGCGTAGCCCCCTACACTGAAGCTTTCTTT.